This T cell receptor beta chain was documented in a study of blood T cell repertoires in COVID-19. In the study overall: Whether acute or convalescent, the COVID-19 samples came from the United States, Italy and Spain. Sample material is recorded as cDNA or gDNA derived from T cells, B-cell-depleted T cells, or PBMCs.

Germline CDR1 reads SGHDT; CDR2 reads YYEEEE. V was clipped by 4 bases and J by 9 bases, with 20 bases between them. This CDR3 comprises 15 residues. Authors' data handling: Estimation of nucleated cell counts was performed using reference gene primer amplification. The data were produced by immunoSEQ multiplex PCR, yet TCRdb's version contains in-frame clones alone and is incomplete. V and J calls and clone size are given by that table; D and trimming were obtained from the DNA. The sample records about 520,000 clones, approximately 85% being singletons. This clone was detected once. This sequence originates from a human donor in a cohort sampled during active COVID-19. The chain carries TRBV5-6 and TRBJ1-5; D not certain. The material sequenced was peripheral blood. This chain's CDR3 is CASSPSPGSPGPQHF. The CDR3 DNA reads TGTGCCAGCAGCCCATCCCCCGGGAGCCCAGGGCCCCAGCATTTT. The full variable domain, rest sourced from reference TRBV5-6 and TRBJ1-5, is DAGVTQSPTHLIKTRGQQVTLRCSPKSGHDTVSWYQQALGQGPQFIFQYYEEEERQRGNFPDRFSGHQFPNYSSELNVNALLLGDSALYLCASSPSPGSPGPQHFGDGTRLSIL.